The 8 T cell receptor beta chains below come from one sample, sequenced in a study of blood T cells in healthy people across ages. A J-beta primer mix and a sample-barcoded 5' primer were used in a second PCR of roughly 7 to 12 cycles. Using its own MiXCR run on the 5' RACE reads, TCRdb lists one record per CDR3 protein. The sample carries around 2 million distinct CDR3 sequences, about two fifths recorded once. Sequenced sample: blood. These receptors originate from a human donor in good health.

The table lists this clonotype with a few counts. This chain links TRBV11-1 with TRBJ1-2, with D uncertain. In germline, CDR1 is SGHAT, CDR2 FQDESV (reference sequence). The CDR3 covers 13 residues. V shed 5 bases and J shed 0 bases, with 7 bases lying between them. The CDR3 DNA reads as TGTGCCAGCAGCAAACCGGCTAACTATGGCTACACCTTC. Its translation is CASSKPANYGYTF.

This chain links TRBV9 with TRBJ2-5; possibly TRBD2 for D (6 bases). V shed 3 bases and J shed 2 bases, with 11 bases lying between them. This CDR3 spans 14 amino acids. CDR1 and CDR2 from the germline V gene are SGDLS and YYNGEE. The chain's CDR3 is CASSGRGRQETQYF. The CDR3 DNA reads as TGTGCCAGCAGCGGGAGGGGAAGACAAGAGACCCAGTACTTC.

Here the CDR3 reads CATSDLDWVSGVNEQFF. The CDR3, as DNA: TGTGCCACCAGTGATTTAGATTGGGTTAGCGGGGTGAATGAGCAGTTCTTC. The rearrangement links TRBV24-1 to TRBJ2-1, with 8 bases aligning to TRBD2. The CDR3 loop spans 17 amino acids. Germline V gene lookup returns CDR1 KGHDR and CDR2 SFDVKD. Trimming took 1 base from V and 7 from J; bases not matched to a gene: 11.

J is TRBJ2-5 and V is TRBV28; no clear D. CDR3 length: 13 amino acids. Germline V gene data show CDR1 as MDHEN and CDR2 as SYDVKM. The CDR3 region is CAVSVPGGETQYF. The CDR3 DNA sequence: TGTGCAGTGTCAGTCCCCGGTGGGGAGACCCAGTACTTC. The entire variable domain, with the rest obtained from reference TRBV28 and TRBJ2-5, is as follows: DVKVTQSSRYLVKRTGEKVFLECVQDMDHENMFWYRQDPGLGLRLIYFSYDVKMKEKGDIPEGYSVSREKKERFSLILESASTNQTSMYLCAVSVPGGETQYFGPGTRLLVL.

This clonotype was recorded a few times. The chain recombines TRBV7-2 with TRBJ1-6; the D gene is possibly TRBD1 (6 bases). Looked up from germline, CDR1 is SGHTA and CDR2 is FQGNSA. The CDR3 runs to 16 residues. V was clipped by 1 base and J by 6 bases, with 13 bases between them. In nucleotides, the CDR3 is TGTGCCAGCAGCTTAGGGGCGGACAGCCCTAATTCACCCCTCCACTTT. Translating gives CASSLGADSPNSPLHF. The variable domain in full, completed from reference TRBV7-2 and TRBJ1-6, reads GAGVSQSPSNKVTEKGKDVELRCDPISGHTALYWYRQSLGQGLEFLIYFQGNSAPDKSGLPSDRFSAERTGGSVSTLTIQRTQQEDSAVYLCASSLGADSPNSPLHFGNGTRLTVT.

The CDR3: CASSGVLNEKLFF. CDR3 bases: TGTGCCAGCAGTGGAGTACTTAATGAAAAACTGTTTTTT. The chain employs TRBV6-1 and TRBJ1-4, with unresolved D. Germline V gene lookup returns CDR1 MNHNS and CDR2 SASEGT. The CDR3 is made up of 13 amino acids. V was shortened by 4 bases and J by 4 bases, with 7 bases between the two germline ends.

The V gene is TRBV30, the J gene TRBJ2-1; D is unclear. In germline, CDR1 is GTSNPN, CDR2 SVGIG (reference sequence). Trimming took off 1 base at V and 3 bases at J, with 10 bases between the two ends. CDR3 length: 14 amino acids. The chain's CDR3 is CAWSARLGYNEQFF. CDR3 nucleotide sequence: TGTGCCTGGAGTGCACGACTTGGCTACAATGAGCAGTTCTTC.

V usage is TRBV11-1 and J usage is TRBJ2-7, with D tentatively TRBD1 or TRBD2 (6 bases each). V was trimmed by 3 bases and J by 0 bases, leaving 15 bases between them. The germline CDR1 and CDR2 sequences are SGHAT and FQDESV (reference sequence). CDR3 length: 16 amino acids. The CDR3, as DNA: TGTGCCAGCAGCTTCTCCGGGGGCGCGCCCTCCTACGAGCAGTACTTC. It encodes CASSFSGGAPSYEQYF.